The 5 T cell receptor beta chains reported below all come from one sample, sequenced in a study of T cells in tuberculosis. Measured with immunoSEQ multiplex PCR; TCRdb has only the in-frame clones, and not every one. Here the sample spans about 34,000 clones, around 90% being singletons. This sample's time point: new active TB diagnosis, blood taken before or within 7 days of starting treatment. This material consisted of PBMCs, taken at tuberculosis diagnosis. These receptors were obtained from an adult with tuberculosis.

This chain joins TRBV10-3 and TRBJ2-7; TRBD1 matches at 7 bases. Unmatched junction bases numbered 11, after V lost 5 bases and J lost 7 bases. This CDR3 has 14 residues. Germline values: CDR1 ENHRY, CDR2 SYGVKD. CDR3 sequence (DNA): TGTGCCATCAGTTGGGACAGAGACCCGGGGGAGCAGTACTTC. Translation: CAISWDRDPGEQYF.

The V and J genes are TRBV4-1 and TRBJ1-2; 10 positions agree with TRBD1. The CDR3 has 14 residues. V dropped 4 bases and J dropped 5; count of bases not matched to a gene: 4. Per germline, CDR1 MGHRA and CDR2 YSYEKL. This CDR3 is CASSPVGQGYGYTF. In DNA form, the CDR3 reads TGCGCCAGCAGCCCAGTGGGACAGGGGTATGGCTACACCTTC.

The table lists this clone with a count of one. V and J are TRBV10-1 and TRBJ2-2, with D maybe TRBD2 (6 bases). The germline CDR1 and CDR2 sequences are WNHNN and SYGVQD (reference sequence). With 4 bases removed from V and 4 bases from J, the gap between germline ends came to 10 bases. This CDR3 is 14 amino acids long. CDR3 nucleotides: TGCGCCAGCAGTGCTGGAGGGCGCACCGGGGAGCTGTTTTTT. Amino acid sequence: CASSAGGRTGELFF.

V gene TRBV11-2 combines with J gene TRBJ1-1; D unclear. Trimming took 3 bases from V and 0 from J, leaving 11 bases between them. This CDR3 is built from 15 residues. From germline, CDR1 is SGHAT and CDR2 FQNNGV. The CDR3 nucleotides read TGTGCCAGCAGCTTTTGGGAGGGAATGAACACTGAAGCTTTCTTT. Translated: CASSFWEGMNTEAFF.

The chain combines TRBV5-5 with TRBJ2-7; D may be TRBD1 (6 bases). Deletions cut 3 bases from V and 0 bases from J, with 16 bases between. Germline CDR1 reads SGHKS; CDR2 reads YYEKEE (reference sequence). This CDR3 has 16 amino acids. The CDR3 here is CASSWYPEGGSYEQYF. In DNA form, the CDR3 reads TGTGCCAGCAGCTGGTACCCCGAAGGGGGCTCCTACGAGCAGTACTTC.